Each of the 28 T cell receptor beta chains below was sequenced from the same sample in a study of OX40 agonist ivuxolimab in advanced cancers. Sequencing used immunoSEQ multiplex PCR; TCRdb keeps in-frame clones, though not all of them. The sample consists of approximately 70,000 clones, approximately 78% of them appearing once. The sequences come from CD4+ or CD8+ T cells sorted from blood, collected in a trial of the OX40 agonist ivuxolimab. All receptors derive from an adult with an advanced solid tumor such as melanoma, head and neck, liver or kidney cancer.

V and J are TRBV28 and TRBJ1-2; D remains ambiguous. Germline CDR1 reads MDHEN; CDR2 reads SYDVKM. The V end lost 6 bases, the J end lost 4 bases, and 9 bases lay between the germline ends. CDR3 length: 12 amino acids. CDR3 amino acids: CASRGGLYGYTF. The CDR3, as DNA: TGTGCCAGCAGGGGAGGGCTCTATGGCTACACCTTC.

The genes are TRBV5-6 and TRBJ2-7; D ambiguous. CDR1 and CDR2 (germline): SGHDT, YYEEEE. V lost 0 bases, J lost 7 bases, and 11 bases lay in between. CDR3 length equals 13 residues. In DNA form, the CDR3 reads TGTGCCAGCAGCTTGGGACCGTTGGATGAGCAGTACGTC. It is translated as CASSLGPLDEQYV.

The rearrangement links TRBV9 to TRBJ2-3, with 10 bases that match TRBD2. CDR1 and CDR2 (germline): SGDLS, YYNGEE. The CDR3 runs 19 residues. Unmatched junction bases numbered 12, after V lost 0 bases and J lost 2 bases. In DNA form, the CDR3 reads TGTGCCAGCAGCGTAGCTAGCGGGAGCCGTATCCTCCTCACAGATACGCAGTATTTT. Translation gives CASSVASGSRILLTDTQYF. Using reference TRBV9 and TRBJ2-3 for the parts outside the CDR3, the full variable domain is DSGVTQTPKHLITATGQRVTLRCSPRSGDLSVYWYQQSLDQGLQFLIQYYNGEERAKGNILERFSAQQFPDLHSELNLSSLELGDSALYFCASSVASGSRILLTDTQYFGPGTRLTVL.

This chain uses TRBV6-5 with TRBJ2-2; TRBD1 agrees at 8 bases. Germline CDR1 reads MNHEY; CDR2 reads SVGAGI. This CDR3 region has 14 residues. Trimming at V came to 3 bases and at J to 8 bases, leaving 5 bases not matched to a gene. The CDR3 here is CASSYRQGAGELFF. The DNA of the CDR3 is TGTGCCAGCAGTTATCGGCAGGGGGCGGGGGAGCTGTTTTTT.

The V gene is TRBV7-2, the J gene TRBJ2-5, with 7 bases that match TRBD2. The CDR3 runs to 14 residues. The V and J ends lost 4 bases and 4 bases, in that order; junction bases with no gene match: 6. Germline CDR1 and CDR2: SGHTA and FQGNSA. CDR3 nucleotides: TGTGCCAGCAGCTCTTGGACTAGTAGAGAGACCCAGTACTTC. As protein: CASSSWTSRETQYF.

The chain uses TRBV5-4 and TRBJ1-4, with 7 bases matching TRBD1. J lost 8 bases, V lost 1 base, and 2 bases had no gene match. Germline lookup yields CDR1 SGHNT and CDR2 YYREEE (reference sequence). The CDR3 is 13 residues long. As DNA, the CDR3 is TGTGCCAGCAGCTTGACAGGGGAGGAAAAACTGTTTTTT. It codes for CASSLTGEEKLFF.

In its sample, this clone was seen once. The chain is built from TRBV14 and TRBJ2-2; 7 bases map to TRBD1. Germline CDR1 and CDR2: SGHDN and FVKESK. V was pared by 4 bases and J by 6 bases, with 2 bases of the junction left unmatched. This CDR3 spans 13 amino acids. This CDR3 reads CASSLQGAGELFF. Here the CDR3 DNA reads TGTGCCAGCAGCCTTCAGGGGGCCGGGGAGCTGTTTTTT. The full variable domain, its missing parts supplied by reference TRBV14 and TRBJ2-2, is EAGVTQFPSHSVIEKGQTVTLRCDPISGHDNLYWYRRVMGKEIKFLLHFVKESKQDESGMPNNRFLAERTGGTYSTLKVQPAELEDSGVYFCASSLQGAGELFFGEGSRLTVL.

This clone appeared a single time. The V gene is TRBV27, the J gene TRBJ1-2, with D perhaps matching TRBD1 (5 bases). Looked up from germline, CDR1 is MNHEY and CDR2 is SMNVEV (reference sequence). V was cut by 4 bases and J by 0 bases, with 15 bases left in between. The CDR3 totals 16 residues. CDR3 sequence reads: CASSSTGFGANYGYTF. DNA for the CDR3: TGTGCCAGCAGTTCTACAGGCTTCGGGGCTAACTATGGCTACACCTTC.

The rearrangement links TRBV7-2 to TRBJ2-1; TRBD1 matches 11 bases. The germline V gene has CDR1 SGHTA and CDR2 FQGNSA. Trimming took 5 bases from V and 16 from J; bases not matched to a gene: 19. The length of the CDR3 is 16 residues. The chain's CDR3 is CASSEEVNRPGTGGFF. The CDR3 coding sequence is TGTGCCAGCAGCGAAGAGGTAAATCGGCCCGGGACAGGGGGTTTCTTC.

Only one count was recorded for this clone. J is TRBJ2-7 and V is TRBV18, with 11 bases that match TRBD2. V dropped 3 bases and J dropped 5; count of bases not matched to a gene: 0. This CDR3 contains 13 residues. CDR1 is KGHSH, CDR2 LQKENI, per germline. The CDR3 region is CASSPGLADEQYF. CDR3 coding DNA: TGTGCCAGCTCACCGGGACTAGCGGACGAGCAGTACTTC.

The V gene is TRBV19, the J gene TRBJ2-5; TRBD1 agrees at 10 bases. V was pared by 6 bases and J by 5 bases, with 6 bases of the junction left unmatched. The V gene's germline CDR1 is LNHDA and CDR2 SQIVND (reference sequence). The CDR3 has 14 amino acids. The CDR3 nucleotides are TGTGCCAGTAGGCAGACAGGGGGCGGGGAGACCCAGTACTTC. Protein sequence: CASRQTGGGETQYF.

The rearrangement joins TRBV29-1 to TRBJ1-2; a weak D match, TRBD1 (6 bases). This CDR3 contains 13 residues. Trimming left V 6 bases short and J 1 base short, with 12 bases between. Germline values: CDR1 SQVTM, CDR2 ANQGSEA. Here the CDR3 DNA reads TGCAGCGTCAGGGGCCTATATAACTATGGCTACACCTTC. It encodes CSVRGLYNYGYTF.

The chain is built from TRBV28 and TRBJ1-1; tentative D call: TRBD1 (5 bases). The germline gives CDR1 MDHEN, CDR2 SYDVKM. Deletions cut 6 bases from V and 2 bases from J, with 22 bases between. This CDR3 is 17 amino acids long. CDR3 DNA: TGTGCCAGCAGCCACGCGGGGCACAGCATTATAAACACTGAAGCTTTCTTT. Residues: CASSHAGHSIINTEAFF.

The chain recombines TRBV5-6 with TRBJ2-1, with 7 positions matching TRBD2. The CDR3 is made up of 17 amino acids. With 0 bases clipped from V and 6 bases from J, the junction kept 12 bases outside the gene matches. Germline V gene sequence: CDR1 SGHDT, CDR2 YYEEEE. The CDR3 protein is CASSLVAAGAPGNEQFF. For the CDR3, the DNA is TGTGCCAGCAGCTTGGTAGCCGCGGGAGCGCCGGGCAATGAGCAGTTCTTC. Based on the CDR3 plus reference TRBV5-6 and TRBJ2-1, the full variable domain is DAGVTQSPTHLIKTRGQQVTLRCSPKSGHDTVSWYQQALGQGPQFIFQYYEEEERQRGNFPDRFSGHQFPNYSSELNVNALLLGDSALYLCASSLVAAGAPGNEQFFGPGTRLTVL.

This sequence joins TRBV18 and TRBJ1-5, with TRBD1 matching 7 bases. This CDR3 comprises 17 residues. Germline V CDR1 and CDR2: KGHSH, LQKENI. The V segment lost 3 bases and the J segment 4 bases; nucleotides outside the gene matches: 12. CDR3 in DNA: TGTGCCAGCTCACCGGCGGAGGGGGCGACAGGAAATCAGCCCCAGCATTTT. Protein: CASSPAEGATGNQPQHF. Based on the CDR3 plus reference TRBV18 and TRBJ1-5, the full variable domain is NAGVMQNPRHLVRRRGQEARLRCSPMKGHSHVYWYRQLPEEGLKFMVYLQKENIIDESGMPKERFSAEFPKEGPSILRIQQVVRGDSAAYFCASSPAEGATGNQPQHFGDGTRLSIL.

This chain joins TRBV7-8 and TRBJ1-4; D might be TRBD1 (5 bases). This CDR3 comprises 13 residues. The germline V and J ends were trimmed by 8 bases and 5 bases, with 12 bases remaining between them. Germline V gene sequence: CDR1 SGHVS, CDR2 FQNEAQ. CDR3 sequence (DNA): TGTGCCAGCGGACGGGAGGGGAATGAAAAACTGTTTTTT. This sequence encodes CASGREGNEKLFF.

The chain has TRBV5-4 and TRBJ1-1; 7 bases match TRBD1. V lost 0 bases, J lost 5 bases, and 1 base stayed unmatched. CDR3 size: 13 residues. Germline values: CDR1 SGHNT, CDR2 YYREEE (reference sequence). CDR3 DNA: TGTGCCAGCAGCTTGGACAGGGGAACTGAAGCTTTCTTT. Translated, it gives CASSLDRGTEAFF.

The rearrangement joins TRBV19 to TRBJ2-4; perhaps D is TRBD1 or TRBD2 (5 bases each). The V end lost 5 bases, the J end lost 2 bases, and 19 bases lay between the germline ends. Germline values: CDR1 LNHDA, CDR2 SQIVND (reference sequence). This CDR3 contains 17 residues. The CDR3 loop reads CASSLRGAGNTKNIQYF. The CDR3 coding sequence is TGTGCCAGTAGTCTGCGAGGGGCGGGTAATACCAAAAACATTCAGTACTTC.

The genes are TRBV6-5 and TRBJ1-5; a weak D match, TRBD1 (6 bases). Germline CDR1 and CDR2: MNHEY and SVGAGI. The V and J ends lost 0 bases and 5 bases respectively, with 11 bases between them. This CDR3 has 15 amino acids. The CDR3 loop reads CASSYSAGADQPQHF. Here the CDR3 DNA reads TGTGCCAGCAGTTACTCTGCAGGGGCGGATCAGCCCCAGCATTTT.

The chain joins TRBV19 to TRBJ1-3; D not certain. V was trimmed by 4 bases and J by 0 bases, leaving 10 bases between them. This CDR3 is 15 amino acids long. Germline loops: CDR1 LNHDA, CDR2 SQIVND (reference sequence). The CDR3: CASSTRTVSGNTIYF. CDR3 sequence (DNA): TGTGCCAGTAGTACTCGGACGGTCTCTGGAAACACCATATATTTT.

V gene TRBV19 combines with J gene TRBJ2-6; TRBD2 is a possible D gene (6 bases). Trimming cost V 3 bases and J 0 bases, with 9 bases left between them. CDR1 is LNHDA, CDR2 SQIVND, per germline (reference sequence). The CDR3 has 16 residues. The CDR3 here is CASSIRGNSGANVLTF. The CDR3 nucleotides are TGTGCCAGTAGTATCCGGGGGAACTCTGGGGCCAACGTCCTGACTTTC.

The gene calls are TRBV7-2 and TRBJ1-2; D is unresolved. V lost 3 bases and J 3 bases, leaving 5 bases between the germline ends. The CDR3 sequence is 12 residues long. The V gene's germline CDR1 is SGHTA and CDR2 FQGNSA. The CDR3 protein is CASSFTDYGYTF. CDR3 DNA sequence: TGTGCCAGCAGCTTTACCGACTATGGCTACACCTTC.

This clone was detected a few times. The gene calls are TRBV7-8 and TRBJ2-3; D unclear. This CDR3 contains 12 residues. Trimming removed 1 base at V and 4 bases at J, with 3 bases between. Germline V lookup: CDR1 SGHVS, CDR2 FQNEAQ. This chain's CDR3 is CASSLVADTQYF. The CDR3 DNA reads TGTGCCAGCAGCTTAGTCGCAGATACGCAGTATTTT.

This sequence joins TRBV4-1 and TRBJ2-7; the D gene is possibly TRBD2 (6 bases). This CDR3 contains 13 residues. Trimming removed 5 bases at V and 8 bases at J, with 16 bases between. The germline V gene has CDR1 MGHRA and CDR2 YSYEKL. CDR3: CASSGWREEKQYF. Written as DNA, the CDR3 is TGCGCCAGCAGCGGGTGGAGGGAGGAGAAGCAGTACTTC.

V usage is TRBV28 and J usage is TRBJ1-2; TRBD1 is a possible D gene (5 bases). The V gene's germline CDR1 is MDHEN and CDR2 SYDVKM. The CDR3 consists of 13 residues. Trimming stripped 4 bases from V and 8 bases from J, with 14 bases between. The CDR3 spells CASSSQVRSGYTF. In DNA form, the CDR3 reads TGTGCCAGCAGTTCACAGGTCAGGTCCGGCTACACCTTC.

Regarding this clone: The same CDR3 arises from other DNA sequences in this sample as well. The genes are TRBV6-5 and TRBJ2-7; a weak D match, TRBD2 (6 bases). V was cut by 6 bases and J by 4 bases, with 10 bases left in between. The CDR3 covers 12 residues. Germline V gives CDR1 MNHEY, CDR2 SVGAGI. For the CDR3, the DNA is TGTGCCAGCAGCGCGGAGGGATACGAGCAGTACTTC. Protein product: CASSAEGYEQYF.

This clone appeared once. V usage is TRBV28 and J usage is TRBJ1-1, with no clear D. The CDR3 has 13 amino acids. Trimming pared 3 bases from V and 11 bases from J, leaving 16 bases between. In germline, CDR1 is MDHEN, CDR2 SYDVKM. This CDR3 is CASSFQNRPSAFF. CDR3 sequence (DNA): TGTGCCAGCAGTTTTCAAAACAGACCATCGGCTTTCTTT. The full variable domain, with the rest looked up from reference TRBV28 and TRBJ1-1, is DVKVTQSSRYLVKRTGEKVFLECVQDMDHENMFWYRQDPGLGLRLIYFSYDVKMKEKGDIPEGYSVSREKKERFSLILESASTNQTSMYLCASSFQNRPSAFFGQGTRLTVV.

J is TRBJ1-1 and V is TRBV5-1, with 7 bases identical to TRBD1. The V gene's germline CDR1 is SGHRS and CDR2 YFSETQ. The CDR3 sequence is 17 residues long. With 1 base clipped from V and 1 base from J, the junction kept 10 bases outside the gene matches. Written as DNA, the CDR3 is TGCGCCAGCAGCTTGTCACCCGGGACAGTTAAGAACACTGAAGCTTTCTTT. It is translated as CASSLSPGTVKNTEAFF. The variable domain in full, completed from reference TRBV5-1 and TRBJ1-1, reads KAGVTQTPRYLIKTRGQQVTLSCSPISGHRSVSWYQQTPGQGLQFLFEYFSETQRNKGNFPGRFSGRQFSNSRSEMNVSTLELGDSALYLCASSLSPGTVKNTEAFFGQGTRLTVV.